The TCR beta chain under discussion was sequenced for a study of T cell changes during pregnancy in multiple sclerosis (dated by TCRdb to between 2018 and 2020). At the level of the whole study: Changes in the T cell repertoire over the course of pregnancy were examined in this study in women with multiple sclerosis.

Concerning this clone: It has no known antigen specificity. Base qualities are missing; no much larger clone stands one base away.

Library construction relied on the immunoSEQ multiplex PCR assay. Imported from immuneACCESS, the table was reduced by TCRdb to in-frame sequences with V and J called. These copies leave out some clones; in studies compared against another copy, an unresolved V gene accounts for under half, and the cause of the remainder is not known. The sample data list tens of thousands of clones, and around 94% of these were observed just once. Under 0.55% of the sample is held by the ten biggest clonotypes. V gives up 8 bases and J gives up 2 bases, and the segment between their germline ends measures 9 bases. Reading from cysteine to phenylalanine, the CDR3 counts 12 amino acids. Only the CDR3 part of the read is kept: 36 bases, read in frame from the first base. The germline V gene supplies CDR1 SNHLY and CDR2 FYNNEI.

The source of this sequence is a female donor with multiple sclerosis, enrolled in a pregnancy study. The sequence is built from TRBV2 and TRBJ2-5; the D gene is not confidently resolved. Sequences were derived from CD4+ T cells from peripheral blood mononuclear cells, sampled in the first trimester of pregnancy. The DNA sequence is TGTGCCAGCCAGACTTTTCAAGAGACCCAGTACTTC. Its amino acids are CASQTFQETQYF. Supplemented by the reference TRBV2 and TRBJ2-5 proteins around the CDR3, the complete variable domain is EPEVTQTPSHQVTQMGQEVILRCVPISNHLYFYWYRQILGQKVEFLVSFYNNEISEKSEIFDDQFSVERPDGSNFTLKIRSTKLEDSAMYFCASQTFQETQYFGPGTRLLVL.